The 11 T cell receptor beta chains below all came from one sample that was sequenced in a study of CXCR3-negative and CXCR3-positive naive CD8 T cells. The method, 5' RACE with UMI labels, was used to prepare the TRB cDNA libraries. TCRdb derives one entry per CDR3 protein from the 5' RACE reads, leaving out DNA. The listing records approximately 58,000 distinct CDR3 sequences. The sample consisted of naive CXCR3- CD8+ T cells from blood. Subset in this sample: CD45RO-CCR7+CD27+CD95- naive CD8+ T cells lacking CXCR3 (TNR3-). These receptors all come from a human donor in good health. Some clones in this sample may be carry-over from other donors' samples.

V is TRBV29-1 and J is TRBJ2-7; TCRdb selects TRBD1, and the lack of DNA leaves this call unchecked. The CDR3 sequence is 14 residues long. Germline loops: CDR1 SQVTM, CDR2 ANQGSEA. The CDR3 sequence is CGVVRTGTDYEQYF.

CDR3 residues: CASSLGLGEETQYF. The chain is built from TRBV9 and TRBJ2-5; TCRdb names TRBD2, which stays unverified in the absence of DNA. Per germline, CDR1 SGDLS and CDR2 YYNGEE. CDR3 length equals 14 residues. Variable domain in full (rest from reference TRBV9 and TRBJ2-5): DSGVTQTPKHLITATGQRVTLRCSPRSGDLSVYWYQQSLDQGLQFLIQYYNGEERAKGNILERFSAQQFPDLHSELNLSSLELGDSALYFCASSLGLGEETQYFGPGTRLLVL.

The chain employs TRBV27 and TRBJ2-1; TCRdb's D gene call, TRBD2, goes unchecked for lack of DNA. The V gene's germline CDR1 is MNHEY and CDR2 SMNVEV (reference sequence). There are 18 residues in the CDR3. CDR3 sequence reads: CASSLSRRASGMGNEQFF.

V usage is TRBV5-1 and J usage is TRBJ2-7; TCRdb selects TRBD1, and the lack of DNA leaves this call unchecked. The CDR3 spans 14 residues. Germline V CDR1 and CDR2: SGHRS, YFSETQ. The CDR3 here is CASRTGTESYEQYF.

The chain combines TRBV7-3 with TRBJ1-2; TCRdb picks TRBD1, but there is no DNA to check that call. The CDR3 is 13 residues long. Per the germline V gene, CDR1 is SGHTA and CDR2 is FQGTGA. The CDR3 loop reads CASSLTGGYGYTF.

V usage is TRBV7-2 and J usage is TRBJ1-3; the TCRdb D gene call, TRBD1, has no DNA to confirm it. Germline V lookup: CDR1 SGHTA, CDR2 FQGNSA. The CDR3 loop spans 15 amino acids. CDR3 sequence reads: CASSQTGQTGNTIYF.

The chain employs TRBV7-9 and TRBJ1-4; no DNA is available, so the TRBD1 call from TCRdb remains unchecked. CDR1 and CDR2 from the germline V gene are SEHNR and FQNEAQ (reference sequence). The CDR3 sequence is 14 residues long. The CDR3 region is CASSSLGQGEKLFF.

The chain has TRBV27 and TRBJ1-2; TCRdb gives TRBD1 as the D gene, but with no DNA this cannot be confirmed. This CDR3 spans 14 amino acids. CDR1 and CDR2 from the germline V gene are MNHEY and SMNVEV (reference sequence). This chain's CDR3 is CASAQGQNYYGYTF.

The rearrangement links TRBV6-2 or TRBV6-3 to TRBJ2-1. In germline, CDR1 is MNHEY, CDR2 SVGEGT. This CDR3 contains 18 residues. The CDR3 loop reads CASSYSIAGPISFNEQFF.

According to its frequency, this clonotype is medium-sized. This chain links TRBV9 with TRBJ1-1; TCRdb's D gene call, TRBD1, goes unchecked for lack of DNA. The CDR3 has 14 amino acids. Per germline, CDR1 SGDLS and CDR2 YYNGEE. This chain's CDR3 is CASSVAGGNTEAFF.

The chain combines TRBV7-9 with TRBJ2-1; the D call from TCRdb, TRBD1, cannot be confirmed without DNA. Germline V gene sequence: CDR1 SEHNR, CDR2 FQNEAQ (reference sequence). This CDR3 has 12 residues. The CDR3 spells CASRGPSNEQFF.